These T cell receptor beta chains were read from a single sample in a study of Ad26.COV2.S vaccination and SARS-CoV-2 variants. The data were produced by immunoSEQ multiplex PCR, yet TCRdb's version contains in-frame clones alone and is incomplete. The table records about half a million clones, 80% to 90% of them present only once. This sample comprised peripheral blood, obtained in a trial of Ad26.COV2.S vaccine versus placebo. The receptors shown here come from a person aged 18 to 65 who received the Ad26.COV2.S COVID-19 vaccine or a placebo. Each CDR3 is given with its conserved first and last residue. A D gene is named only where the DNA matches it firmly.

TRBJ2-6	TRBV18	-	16	TGTGCCAGCACACGGGGTGCCCACTCTGGGGCCAACGTCCTGACTTTC	CASTRGAHSGANVLTF
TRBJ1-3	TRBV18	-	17	TGTGCCAGCTCACCCACGAGGCGGCCGCGCTCTGGAAACACCATATATTTT	CASSPTRRPRSGNTIYF
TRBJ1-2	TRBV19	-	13	TGTGCCAGTACCCTCGGGGGAGGGCGCGGCTACACCTTC	CASTLGGGRGYTF
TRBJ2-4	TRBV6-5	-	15	TGTGCCAGCAGCCCGAACAGGGTAGCCAAAAACATTCAGTACTTC	CASSPNRVAKNIQYF
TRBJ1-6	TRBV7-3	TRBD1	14	TGTGCCAGCAGCATCCACAGGGGTGCTTCACCCCTCCACTTT	CASSIHRGASPLHF
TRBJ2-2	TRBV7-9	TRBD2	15	TGTGCCAGCAGCTGGGGACTAGCTTACACCGGGGAGCTGTTTTTT	CASSWGLAYTGELFF
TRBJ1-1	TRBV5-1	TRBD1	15	TGCGCCAGCACCTATAAGACAGGGGCGGGCACTGAAGCTTTCTTT	CASTYKTGAGTEAFF
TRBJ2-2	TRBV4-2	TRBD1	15	TGTGCCAGCAGAACTGACAGGGGGCCCACCGGGGAGCTGTTTTTT	CASRTDRGPTGELFF
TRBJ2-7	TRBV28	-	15	TGTGCCAGCAGACCGGGACACTTGCTTACCTACGAGCAGTACTTC	CASRPGHLLTYEQYF
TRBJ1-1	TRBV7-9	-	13	TGTGCCAGCAGCTCAAAACTGGACACTGAAGCTTTCTTT	CASSSKLDTEAFF